This T cell receptor (beta chain) was sequenced for a study of early T cells in non-severe SARS-CoV-2 infection. TCRdb passed the 5' RACE reads through MiXCR, listing each CDR3 protein once. The data hold tens of thousands of distinct CDR3 sequences, with 7.5% to 9% observed a single time. General observations from the study: In VDJdb matching, anti-spike CD8 responses were favored while private and CD4 specificities went missing.

As concerns this clonotype: Its target is not known.

The germline CDR1 and CDR2 sequences are SGHAT and FQNNGV. The length of the CDR3 is 15 residues. V shed 5 bases and J 6 bases; nucleotides not matched to a gene: 8. This TCR derives from an adult who was a healthcare worker with PCR-confirmed SARS-CoV-2 infection or an uninfected control (not recorded which). The starting material was whole blood, obtained at baseline. The V gene is TRBV11-2, the J gene TRBJ2-7; 12 bases match TRBD2. DNA for the CDR3: TGTGCCAGCAGCACCGGACTAGCGGGGACTCTCGAGCAGTACTTC. Residues: CASSTGLAGTLEQYF.